The T cell receptor beta chain under discussion was sequenced for a study of tumor-infiltrating lymphocytes in primary liver carcinoma (dated by TCRdb to about 2017). As for the study more broadly: The five patients, three men and two women aged 30 to 69 years, had hepatocellular carcinoma (four) or combined HCC and intrahepatic cholangiocarcinoma (one). The five patients had tumors of stage T1-T3 N0M0, with maximum diameters ranging from about 4 to 11 cm. Each sample produced roughly 3.5 to 8 million productive TCRbeta reads, and read depth showed no significant difference between tissue types. The study combined TCRbeta repertoire sequencing, expression microarrays and whole-exome sequencing across five regions of each liver tumor, with adjacent normal tissue and blood. A total of 35 or so specimens from 5 patients went through TCRbeta repertoire sequencing, namely 25 tumor regions, 5 adjacent noncancerous liver tissues and 5 peripheral blood samples. To link TCRbeta repertoire diversity with the local molecular phenotype, the approximately 25 tumor region samples were profiled using Agilent mRNA microarrays. Technical replicate repertoires showed high reproducibility, with mean shared-clone rates about 0.92 and correlation coefficients above 0.95. What the study reported, not specific to this receptor: Only a few patients were included in the study, and the authors note that the findings should be validated in a larger study. Just about 8-25% of top clones turned up in all five regions of a tumor, which suggests spatial heterogeneity among tumor-infiltrating T cells. Only the TCR beta chain was sequenced, so true repertoire diversity is likely underestimated because unpaired alpha chains were not captured. Pairs of tumor regions showed greater repertoire overlap (mean roughly 35%) than tumor-adjacent pairs (roughly 17%) or tumor-blood pairs (roughly 14%), which is consistent with antigen-driven expansion. Bulk unsorted samples precluded comparing CD4+ and CD8+ T cell repertoires. Compared with blood, tumors had a significantly larger share of the repertoire taken up by the top 250 clones (p = 0.039).

In the case of this clonotype: Its target antigen remains unknown. A much larger clone sits a single nucleotide away, making a read error possible.

Total RNA and DNA were co-extracted from approximately 20-30 mg of bulk tissue with the AllPrep DNA/RNA mini kit, without cell sorting. Five patients with histopathologically diagnosed primary liver carcinoma underwent surgical resection in China between late 2015 and March 2016. At the time of sampling, the patients had chronic HBV infection and had not received any treatment. Five spatially separated regions were sampled per tumor: superior, inferior, left-lateral and right-lateral poles, plus the tumor centre. Histological examination found more than 90% viable tumor cells in every tumor sample. Each fresh piece of tumor and adjacent tissue was cut in two, with one half stored in RNAlater at -80 degrees C and the other half sent for histology. The CDR3, from cysteine to phenylalanine, totals 13 residues. Only the CDR3 part of the read is kept: 39 bases, read in frame from the first base. CDR1 and CDR2 (MGHRA, YSYEKL) derive from the germline V gene.

A constant-region primer and ProtoScript II reverse transcriptase were used to reverse-transcribe TCRbeta-specific cDNA from about 530 ng total RNA. Three nested multiplex PCR rounds, following a slightly modified ARM-PCR procedure, were used to build the TCRbeta libraries. The first two PCR rounds used multiplex TRBV1-TRBV30 forward primers with a Cbeta reverse primer, each for approximately 11 cycles. Sample barcodes and Illumina adapters were added in a final 25-cycle PCR with Deep VentR polymerase. Amplicons of 200-500 bp were gel-purified with a QIAquick gel extraction kit before sequencing. The TCRbeta amplicons were sequenced with 250-bp paired-end reads on an Illumina HiSeq 2500. The authors' pipeline ran thus. Trimmomatic v0.33 was used to quality-trim the reads, and FLASH v1.2.11 was used to merge paired reads so that full CDR3 sequences could be recovered. V, D and J germline segments were assigned to the rearranged TCRbeta sequences by MiGEC v1.2.1b. Clonotype statistics, along with Shannon-Wiener diversity indices, were calculated using VDJtools v1.0.0. Except for diversity analysis, only the 250 most abundant clonotypes of each sample were used in subsequent analyses to reduce sampling bias. The raw public reads went through TCRdb reprocessing: fastp at Q25, MiXCR clone calling, in-frame beta chains kept. Duplicate CDR3 protein sequences are folded into a single record with the most common DNA and genes. TCRdb, rather than the study authors, made the V and J calls. The sample has approximately 110,000 distinct CDR3 sequences on record, 50% to 70% of them singletons. Approximately 10% of the sample lies in the top ten.

The chain couples TRBV4-1 to TRBJ1-1; the D region possibly corresponds to TRBD1 (5 bases align). This clonotype originated in a woman aged 55-69 years with primary liver carcinoma and hepatitis B virus infection. Sequencing input: liver tumor tissue from sampling region 1. The sample's cell subset or site label, in plain terms: tumor region T1, superior pole. CDR3 region: CVSSDSGRGEAFF. The sequence in DNA is TGCGTCAGCAGCGACTCCGGTAGGGGTGAAGCTTTCTTT.